The clone carrying this T cell receptor beta chain was observed a single time. Just one base apart from a much larger clone, this may be a read error. Joint extraction of RNA and DNA used about 17-30 mg of bulk tissue that was unsorted. Patients showed chronic HBV infection and an absence of prior treatment. This sample stems from a study of tumor-infiltrating lymphocytes in primary liver carcinoma. Study details: The study reported T1-T3 N0M0 tumors spanning 4.2 to 10 cm.

V gave up 6 bases and J gave up 8 bases; unmatched junction bases: 11. The CDR3 is 14 amino acids. The germline V gene has CDR1 SGHRS and CDR2 YFSETQ. A primer in the constant region served to generate TCR beta cDNA from approximately 460 ng of total RNA. Nested multiplex PCR, run for three rounds with slightly modified ARM-PCR, yielded TCR beta libraries. TRBV1-TRBV30 forward primers paired with a C-beta reverse primer were used in the first two PCR rounds, which ran roughly 10 cycles each. Each CDR3 protein gets one entry after TCRdb re-called the multiplex PCR reads with MiXCR. The sample includes some 95,000 distinct CDR3 sequences, 68% of them seen just once.

The sequenced sample consisted of tumor-adjacent normal liver tissue. The sequence was collected from a middle-aged man with primary liver carcinoma and hepatitis B virus infection. The chain combines TRBV5-1 with TRBJ2-1; 7 bases are a match to TRBD2. The CDR3 reads CASNSGLPMDEQFF. As DNA, the CDR3 is TGCGCCAGCAACTCGGGACTACCCATGGATGAGCAGTTCTTC.